This entry describes one T cell receptor (beta chain). This entry belongs to a study of control samples from healthy donors and cancer patients. Germline loops: CDR1 DFQATT, CDR2 SNEGSKA (reference sequence). The CDR3 extends over 14 amino acids. Trimming pared 3 bases from V and 3 bases from J, leaving 14 bases between. Repertoires were generated with immunoSEQ multiplex PCR, while TCRdb's copy carries only in-frame clones and drops some. The sample yields roughly 120,000 clones, roughly 93% seen once. This TCR came from a young man in good health. The chain couples TRBV20-1 to TRBJ1-2; weak D call: TRBD1 (6 bases). The sample taken for sequencing was blood. The CDR3 reads CSASLPTGYYGYTF. The CDR3 nucleotides are TGCAGTGCTAGTCTTCCGACAGGCTACTATGGCTACACCTTC.